These 25 T cell receptor beta chains originate from one sample sequenced in a study of memory CD4+ T cells and cytomegalovirus serostatus. Generated by immunoSEQ multiplex PCR, the TCRdb table keeps only in-frame clones and is missing some. The sample shows some 46,000 clones, 60% to 80% of them seen only once. The sort gate was single viable CD3+CD4+CD8-CD45RO+ cells for memory CD4+ T cells. Specimen: memory CD4+ T cells from blood. The origin of the receptors is an adult in good health and CMV-seronegative.

The rearrangement joins TRBV14 to TRBJ2-7; D possibly corresponds to TRBD2 (6 bases). Germline values: CDR1 SGHDN, CDR2 FVKESK. V was cut by 5 bases and J by 0 bases, with 11 bases left in between. The CDR3 has 14 residues. The CDR3 loop reads CASSTGLHSYEQYF. For the CDR3, the DNA is TGTGCCAGCAGCACGGGACTGCACTCCTACGAGCAGTACTTC.

The V call is TRBV7-9, the J call TRBJ2-7; no clear D gene. Germline assignment: CDR1 SEHNR and CDR2 FQNEAQ (reference sequence). There are 11 residues in the CDR3. Trimming shortened V by 1 base and J by 4 bases, and 2 bases separated the two germline ends. The DNA of the CDR3 is TGTGCCAGCAGCTTAGATTACGAGCAGTACTTC. Translating gives CASSLDYEQYF.

The V and J genes are TRBV4-1 and TRBJ2-7; 8 nucleotides agree with TRBD2. Unmatched junction bases numbered 15, after V lost 3 bases and J lost 5 bases. The CDR3 sequence is 17 residues long. Per the germline V gene, CDR1 is MGHRA and CDR2 is YSYEKL. This CDR3 reads CASSQPSAGGVYHEQYF. For the CDR3, the DNA is TGCGCCAGCAGCCAGCCCTCCGCCGGGGGGGTCTATCACGAGCAGTACTTC.

The rearrangement joins TRBV5-1 to TRBJ2-3, with TRBD1 identical over 7 bases. CDR1 and CDR2 from the germline V gene are SGHRS and YFSETQ. The CDR3 runs 14 residues. The V segment lost 5 bases and the J segment 2 bases; nucleotides outside the gene matches: 5. CDR3 nucleotides: TGCGCCAGCAGGAGGGACAGTTCCACAGATACGCAGTATTTT. Protein: CASRRDSSTDTQYF. The full variable domain, completed using reference TRBV5-1 and TRBJ2-3, is KAGVTQTPRYLIKTRGQQVTLSCSPISGHRSVSWYQQTPGQGLQFLFEYFSETQRNKGNFPGRFSGRQFSNSRSEMNVSTLELGDSALYLCASRRDSSTDTQYFGPGTRLTVL.

The V call is TRBV28, the J call TRBJ2-3; 12 bases map to TRBD2. There are 16 residues in the CDR3. Trimming took 3 bases from V and 4 from J; bases not matched to a gene: 5. The germline V gene has CDR1 MDHEN and CDR2 SYDVKM. CDR3 sequence (DNA): TGTGCCAGCAGTTTGCCTAGCGGGGGGGCCTCAGATACGCAGTATTTT. Translating it yields CASSLPSGGASDTQYF.

This clone was counted only a few times. The chain combines TRBV29-1 with TRBJ2-3, with D possibly TRBD2 on 5 matching bases. The length of the CDR3 is 15 residues. Trimming left V 4 bases short and J 4 bases short, with 18 bases between. Germline assignment: CDR1 SQVTM and CDR2 ANQGSEA. The CDR3 DNA reads TGCAGCGTTGTCCGCTCGGGGTTTAACGCAGATACGCAGTATTTT. This codes for CSVVRSGFNADTQYF.

The chain couples TRBV28 to TRBJ2-5; D not resolved. The CDR3 sequence is 16 residues long. The V end was cut by 4 bases, the J end by 1 base, with 16 bases between. Germline V gene data show CDR1 as MDHEN and CDR2 as SYDVKM. The CDR3 here is CASSYLNPESQETQYF. As DNA, the CDR3 is TGTGCCAGCAGTTACCTAAACCCTGAATCCCAAGAGACCCAGTACTTC.

The chain has TRBV11-2 and TRBJ2-5, with D perhaps TRBD2 (7 bases). Trimming removed 5 bases at V and 0 bases at J, with 16 bases between. The CDR3 is 16 amino acids. The V gene's germline CDR1 is SGHAT and CDR2 FQNNGV. This CDR3 reads CASSQVGGGYQETQYF. The CDR3 nucleotides are TGTGCCAGCAGCCAAGTAGGGGGGGGGTACCAAGAGACCCAGTACTTC.

The rearrangement links TRBV5-3 to TRBJ2-7, with 8 positions matching TRBD1. TRBV5-3 is filed as an ORF, its function uncertain. The CDR3 is made up of 15 amino acids. V was pared by 1 base and J by 6 bases, with 9 bases of the junction left unmatched. CDR3 sequence (DNA): TGTGCCAGAAGCTTGATAAAGGACAGGGCGTGCGAGCAGTACTTC. This translates into CARSLIKDRACEQYF.

DNA of the CDR3: TGTGCCAGCAGCTTGTATACAGGGGGGAGCAATCAGCCCCAGCATTTT. It yields the protein CASSLYTGGSNQPQHF. The chain uses TRBV5-6 and TRBJ1-5, with 8 nucleotides matching TRBD1. The CDR3 has 16 residues. Per germline, CDR1 SGHDT and CDR2 YYEEEE. V was clipped by 1 base and J by 1 base; unmatched bases: 4.

This chain joins TRBV6-5 and TRBJ1-1, with 7 bases lining up with TRBD1. The CDR3 is made up of 15 amino acids. Trimming removed 2 bases from V and 5 bases from J; junction bases left unmatched: 8. Germline CDR1 reads MNHEY; CDR2 reads SVGAGI. The CDR3 spells CASSYRGRGGTEAFF. The CDR3 coding sequence is TGTGCCAGCAGTTACAGGGGGCGCGGGGGGACTGAAGCTTTCTTT.

This sequence joins TRBV14 and TRBJ2-2; 7 bases are shared with TRBD1. The V gene end was trimmed by 5 bases and the J gene end by 2 bases; junction bases not matched to a gene: 8. Germline loops: CDR1 SGHDN, CDR2 FVKESK. This CDR3 comprises 16 residues. This chain's CDR3 is CASSATGRINTGELFF. CDR3 nucleotides: TGTGCCAGCAGCGCGACAGGGAGAATTAACACCGGGGAGCTGTTTTTT.

V gene TRBV6-1 combines with J gene TRBJ1-5; the D is unclear. This CDR3 is 16 amino acids long. The germline V gene has CDR1 MNHNS and CDR2 SASEGT. V was pared by 1 base and J by 9 bases, with 19 bases between. CDR3 amino acids: CASSEESTLSVWPQHF. The CDR3 DNA reads as TGTGCCAGCAGTGAAGAATCGACCCTATCCGTGTGGCCCCAGCATTTT.

The chain joins TRBV5-4 to TRBJ1-6; D gene ambiguous. V gave up 0 bases and J gave up 9 bases, with 10 bases separating them. Germline V lookup: CDR1 SGHNT, CDR2 YYREEE (reference sequence). The CDR3 runs 14 residues. The CDR3 sequence: CASSLEGRSSPLHF. CDR3 DNA: TGTGCCAGCAGCTTGGAAGGACGCAGTTCACCCCTCCACTTT.

The V and J genes are TRBV5-4 and TRBJ2-1; D ambiguous. Per the germline V gene, CDR1 is SGHNT and CDR2 is YYREEE (reference sequence). This CDR3 has 15 residues. Trimming stripped 1 base from V and 5 bases from J, with 13 bases between. CDR3 residues: CASSLKLGRNNEQFF. CDR3 DNA: TGTGCCAGCAGCTTGAAATTGGGCAGAAACAATGAGCAGTTCTTC.

The chain has TRBV9 and TRBJ1-2, with D hard to call. The CDR3 is 13 residues long. Germline-derived CDR1 and CDR2 are SGDLS and YYNGEE. V lost 3 bases and J lost 2, with 8 bases in between. The CDR3, as DNA: TGTGCCAGCAGCGCCACAGTAAACTATGGCTACACCTTC. This codes for CASSATVNYGYTF.

V and J are TRBV7-9 and TRBJ1-1; D perhaps matches TRBD1 (5 bases). Germline V CDR1 and CDR2: SEHNR, FQNEAQ (reference sequence). This CDR3 has 13 amino acids. V gave up 2 bases and J gave up 5 bases, with 9 bases separating them. The DNA of the CDR3 is TGTGCCAGCAGCTTACAGGGAATTACTGAAGCTTTCTTT. It specifies CASSLQGITEAFF.

This chain links TRBV4-1 with TRBJ1-1; 7 bases match TRBD1. Germline V gene sequence: CDR1 MGHRA, CDR2 YSYEKL. Losses at the gene ends were 4 bases for V and 1 base for J; bases not matched to a gene: 9. The CDR3 spans 16 residues. CDR3 nucleotides: TGCGCCAGCAGCCCCATGGGAGGGGGCCCGAACACTGAAGCTTTCTTT. Translated, it gives CASSPMGGGPNTEAFF.

The gene calls are TRBV5-1 and TRBJ2-5; D tentatively reads TRBD1 or TRBD2 (5 bases each). The CDR3 is 14 residues long. Trimming left V 4 bases short and J 4 bases short, with 14 bases between. Germline CDR1 and CDR2: SGHRS and YFSETQ. This CDR3 reads CASSPGTPGETQYF. Written as DNA, the CDR3 is TGCGCCAGCAGCCCCGGGACCCCGGGAGAGACCCAGTACTTC.

The chain joins TRBV2 to TRBJ1-3; tentative D call: TRBD1 (5 bases). CDR3 length: 13 amino acids. V lost 4 bases to trimming and J lost 7 bases, with 11 bases between them. From germline, CDR1 is SNHLY and CDR2 FYNNEI. DNA of the CDR3: TGTGCCAGCAGTGCAGGGTTCCGTAACACCATATATTTT. This encodes CASSAGFRNTIYF. Complete variable domain (other parts from reference TRBV2 and TRBJ1-3): EPEVTQTPSHQVTQMGQEVILRCVPISNHLYFYWYRQILGQKVEFLVSFYNNEISEKSEIFDDQFSVERPDGSNFTLKIRSTKLEDSAMYFCASSAGFRNTIYFGEGSWLTVV.

The genes are TRBV13 and TRBJ2-4, with TRBD1 as a possible D gene (6 bases). V was cut by 4 bases and J by 2 bases, with 12 bases left in between. The CDR3 spans 15 residues. Germline loops: CDR1 PRHDT, CDR2 FYEKMQ (reference sequence). In nucleotides, the CDR3 is TGTGCCAGCAGCTCCCTAGGACAGACCAAAAACATTCAGTACTTC. Its translation: CASSSLGQTKNIQYF.

The rearrangement links TRBV10-3 to TRBJ1-2; TRBD1 agrees at 8 bases. The CDR3 is 13 amino acids. Germline lookup yields CDR1 ENHRY and CDR2 SYGVKD. The V segment lost 5 bases and the J segment 7 bases; nucleotides outside the gene matches: 6. The CDR3 region is CAISPGQEAGYTF. CDR3 bases: TGTGCCATCAGTCCGGGACAGGAGGCTGGCTACACCTTC.

The gene calls are TRBV18 and TRBJ2-2; D unresolved. This CDR3 region has 14 residues. Germline loops: CDR1 KGHSH, CDR2 LQKENI. Trimming took off 1 base at V and 4 bases at J, with 7 bases between the two ends. CDR3 in amino acids: CASSPQRSTGELFF. The CDR3 bases are TGTGCCAGCTCACCACAGAGATCCACCGGGGAGCTGTTTTTT.

The chain carries TRBV29-1 and TRBJ2-5; D might be TRBD1 (6 bases). Germline lookup yields CDR1 SQVTM and CDR2 ANQGSEA. This CDR3 is 13 amino acids long. The CDR3 protein is CSVSDRHQETQYF. CDR3 sequence (DNA): TGCAGTGTATCTGACAGGCATCAAGAGACCCAGTACTTC. Full variable domain (outside the CDR3, taken from reference TRBV29-1 and TRBJ2-5): SAVISQKPSRDICQRGTSLTIQCQVDSQVTMMFWYRQQPGQSLTLIATANQGSEATYESGFVIDKFPISRPNLTFSTLTVSNMSPEDSSIYLCSVSDRHQETQYFGPGTRLLVL.

The chain employs TRBV6-5 and TRBJ2-1, with 12 bases matching TRBD2. With V trimmed by 7 bases and J by 8 bases, 9 bases remained unmatched. Germline V CDR1 and CDR2: MNHEY, SVGAGI. The CDR3 spans 15 residues. In nucleotides, the CDR3 is TGTGCCAGCAATAAACTAGCGGGGGGCGCGGATGAGCAGTTCTTC. Amino acid sequence: CASNKLAGGADEQFF.